Reported below is one TCR beta chain. The antigen it binds to is not known. No qualities accompany the bases; no much larger clone lies one base away. The entry originates in a study of blood T cell repertoires in COVID-19 (dated by TCRdb to 2018 to 2021). As for the study more broadly: Samples from collaborators originated in the United States, Italy and Spain and spanned both the acute and convalescent phases of COVID-19. The prospective study material was composed of cDNA or gDNA derived from T cells, B-cell-depleted T cells, or PBMCs. The dataset comprised deeply sampled blood TCRbeta repertoires from subjects exposed to, actively infected with, or recovered from COVID-19. The repertoires were released in a freely available public database intended as a resource for research on the immune response to SARS-CoV-2. The samples were drawn from the first 160 participants of the ongoing ImmuneRACE study and from more than 1,000 subjects provided by 6 global collaborators. Nearly every sample came with metadata listing a de-identified subject ID, COVID-19 status, age in years and sex. Where available, HLA class I and class II types were obtained from metadata supplied by the sample provider rather than from assay-based typing.

The immunoSEQ Assay, a bias-controlled multiplex PCR, was used to amplify TCRbeta CDR3 regions from genomic DNA. Under the source paper's analysis protocol: Nucleated cell counts per sample were estimated from amplification of reference gene primers within the assay. To quantify the absolute abundance of each unique TCRbeta CDR3 rearrangement, sequence reads were collapsed and filtered. For each sample, productive Simpson clonality was calculated as the square root of Simpson's diversity index across productive rearrangements. TCRdb took over this immuneACCESS table, retaining in-frame rearrangements with V and J assigned. Such tables are incomplete; in checked studies, under half of the missing clones stem from an unresolved V gene, and the remainder is unexplained. V and J calls plus clone size are reproduced from that table; the DNA served to infer D and trimming. Recorded for this sample are 250,000 to 350,000 clones; 88% of them occurred a single time. Roughly 10% of the sample is in the top ten clones.

In Seattle, one collaborating source enrolled patients while the infection was active and tracked those patients longitudinally over the course of disease. The collaborating institutions used their own protocols to collect whole blood in K2EDTA tubes. Collaborator samples were shipped for TCRbeta analysis as frozen whole blood, isolated PBMCs, or DNA extracted from either sample type. Study-wide conclusions, independent of this receptor: The amount of clinical and demographic metadata varied by source and participant and was provided uncurated.

The germline V gene (reference sequence) specifies LGHDT as CDR1 and YNNKEL as CDR2. The CDR3 contains 12 residues, cysteine and phenylalanine counted. CDR3 DNA is the only sequence kept; it has 36 bases, read in frame from the first base. Deletion took 4 bases off V and 4 bases off J, with a span of 8 bases between the germline ends. This sequence was found in a woman in her twenties or thirties with COVID-19, enrolled during active disease. Recombination connected TRBV3-1 (or the pseudogene TRBV3-2) to TRBJ2-7, with the D gene too uncertain to name. The sequenced material came from peripheral blood. CDR3 protein: CASSPDGYEQYF. Here is the DNA: TGTGCCAGCAGCCCAGACGGGTACGAGCAGTACTTC.